Shown below are 30 T cell receptor beta chains from a single sample sequenced in a study of control samples from healthy donors and cancer patients. Assay used: immunoSEQ multiplex PCR; TCRdb lists only in-frame clones, some missing. The table records 350,000 to 450,000 clones, 80% to 95% of them present only once. Sequenced: PBMCs. These TCRs come from a man aged 40-49 years with head and neck cancer.

This sequence joins TRBV24-1 and TRBJ2-1, with D perhaps matching TRBD1 (6 bases). The CDR3 spans 13 residues. The V gene's germline CDR1 is KGHDR and CDR2 SFDVKD. Trimming stripped 8 bases from V and 7 bases from J, with 14 bases between. CDR3: CATNTGLGNEQFF. DNA for the CDR3: TGTGCCACCAACACAGGGCTGGGGAATGAGCAGTTCTTC.

The V call is TRBV3-1 (or the pseudogene TRBV3-2), the J call TRBJ1-5, with 8 bases identical to TRBD1. The CDR3 spans 14 residues. V dropped 7 bases and J dropped 3; count of bases not matched to a gene: 5. Per the germline V gene, CDR1 is LGHDT and CDR2 is YNNKEL (reference sequence). This chain's CDR3 is CASNPGQANQPQHF. In nucleotides, the CDR3 is TGTGCCAGCAATCCGGGACAGGCCAATCAGCCCCAGCATTTT.

The gene calls are TRBV7-2 and TRBJ2-1, with TRBD2 matching over 9 bases. Germline V gene lookup returns CDR1 SGHTA and CDR2 FQGNSA. This CDR3 is built from 16 residues. V was clipped by 4 bases and J by 3 bases; unmatched bases: 7. The CDR3 sequence: CASSSPGTSLYNEQFF. In DNA, the CDR3 is TGTGCCAGCAGCTCTCCCGGGACTAGCCTCTACAATGAGCAGTTCTTC.

The chain links TRBV19 to TRBJ2-3; no clear D. The CDR3 spans 13 residues. The V end lost 3 bases, the J end lost 2 bases, and 6 bases lay between the germline ends. The germline V gene has CDR1 LNHDA and CDR2 SQIVND (reference sequence). The CDR3, as DNA: TGTGCCAGTAGTATCTTAGCCACAGATACGCAGTATTTT. Its translation is CASSILATDTQYF.

The V gene is TRBV29-1, the J gene TRBJ1-3, with TRBD1 as a possible D gene (6 bases). The CDR3 totals 14 residues. Germline lookup yields CDR1 SQVTM and CDR2 ANQGSEA. Deletions cut 5 bases from V and 0 bases from J, with 11 bases between. The CDR3 DNA reads as TGCAGCGTTCTGGGACACCGCTCTGGAAACACCATATATTTT. Protein: CSVLGHRSGNTIYF.

The J gene is TRBJ2-7, the V gene TRBV6-5; maybe TRBD1 (5 bases). The V end was cut by 4 bases, the J end by 5 bases, with 18 bases between. Germline CDR1 MNHEY, CDR2 SVGAGI. The CDR3 totals 15 residues. This CDR3 is CASSSLRQTRDEQYF. Here the CDR3 DNA reads TGTGCCAGCAGTTCCCTAAGGCAGACCAGGGACGAGCAGTACTTC.

The chain has TRBV7-8 and TRBJ2-2, with D uncertain. Germline CDR1 SGHVS, CDR2 FQNEAQ. The V and J ends lost 2 bases and 0 bases respectively, with 10 bases between them. CDR3 size: 16 residues. In DNA form, the CDR3 reads TGTGCCAGCAGCTTAATCGGAAACGCGAACACCGGGGAGCTGTTTTTT. Encoded protein: CASSLIGNANTGELFF. Combining the CDR3 with reference TRBV7-8 and TRBJ2-2 gives the whole variable domain GAGVSQSPRYKVAKRGQDVALRCDPISGHVSLFWYQQALGQGPEFLTYFQNEAQLDKSGLPSDRFFAERPEGSVSTLKIQRTQQEDSAVYLCASSLIGNANTGELFFGEGSRLTVL.

The genes are TRBV12-3 or TRBV12-4 and TRBJ2-1; D could derive from TRBD1 or TRBD2 (5 bases each). The germline V and J ends were trimmed by 5 bases and 10 bases, with 12 bases remaining between them. This CDR3 is built from 12 residues. As DNA, the CDR3 is TGTGCCAGCAGTCCCGGGACGGGGGAGCAGTTCTTC. Residues: CASSPGTGEQFF.

The rearrangement joins TRBV6-5 to TRBJ1-2, with TRBD1 as a possible D gene (6 bases). Trimming took 5 bases from V and 2 from J, leaving 15 bases between them. Germline values: CDR1 MNHEY, CDR2 SVGAGI. The CDR3 is 15 amino acids. Here the CDR3 reads CASSPWTGGNYGYTF. The CDR3 DNA sequence: TGTGCCAGCAGTCCGTGGACGGGGGGCAACTATGGCTACACCTTC.

The chain links TRBV24-1 to TRBJ2-2; TRBD1 aligns across 9 bases. Germline V gene sequence: CDR1 KGHDR, CDR2 SFDVKD. This CDR3 contains 15 residues. The junction had 4 bases not matched to a gene; V was cut back by 4 bases and J by 5 bases. CDR3 nucleotide sequence: TGTGCCACCAGTGACCCCGGACAGGGGACCGGGGAGCTGTTTTTT. Its protein is CATSDPGQGTGELFF.

The chain combines TRBV28 with TRBJ1-6; D gene ambiguous. The CDR3 length is 13 residues. Germline assignment: CDR1 MDHEN and CDR2 SYDVKM. The germline V and J ends were trimmed by 3 bases and 7 bases, with 7 bases remaining between them. The CDR3 is CASSLPINSPLHF. CDR3 coding DNA: TGTGCCAGCAGTTTGCCCATCAATTCACCCCTCCACTTT.

The rearrangement links TRBV7-9 to TRBJ2-7; 10 bases are shared with TRBD1. Germline CDR1 reads SEHNR; CDR2 reads FQNEAQ (reference sequence). The CDR3 extends over 15 amino acids. V lost 7 bases, J lost 5 bases, and 11 bases stayed unmatched. CDR3 sequence reads: CASTALDRGTDEQYF. For the CDR3, the DNA is TGTGCCAGCACCGCCCTGGACAGGGGGACGGACGAGCAGTACTTC. The whole variable domain, remainder taken from reference TRBV7-9 and TRBJ2-7, is DTGVSQNPRHKITKRGQNVTFRCDPISEHNRLYWYRQTLGQGPEFLTYFQNEAQLEKSRLLSDRFSAERPKGSFSTLEIQRTEQGDSAMYLCASTALDRGTDEQYFGPGTRLTVT.

The rearrangement joins TRBV5-6 to TRBJ2-6; TRBD1 matches 7 bases. The CDR3 consists of 15 residues. The ends lost 3 bases at V and 1 base at J; junction bases unmatched: 1. Germline-derived CDR1 and CDR2 are SGHDT and YYEEEE. The CDR3 sequence: CASSSTGSGANVLTF. In DNA, the CDR3 is TGTGCCAGCAGCTCGACAGGGTCTGGGGCCAACGTCCTGACTTTC.

The rearrangement uses TRBV11-2 and TRBJ2-7, with D possibly matching TRBD1 (5 bases). The CDR3 extends over 12 amino acids. The V gene's germline CDR1 is SGHAT and CDR2 FQNNGV. Deletions cut 1 base from V and 5 bases from J, with 6 bases between. Here the CDR3 DNA reads TGTGCCAGCAGCTTAGCCAGGGACGAGCAGTACTTC. This translates into CASSLARDEQYF.

This chain links TRBV9 with TRBJ2-7, with D perhaps TRBD1 or TRBD2 (6 bases each). V lost 3 bases and J lost 3, with 13 bases in between. CDR1 and CDR2 (germline): SGDLS, YYNGEE. The CDR3 length is 14 residues. In DNA form, the CDR3 reads TGTGCCAGCAGCGCGGGGGACACTTACTACGAGCAGTACTTC. As protein: CASSAGDTYYEQYF.

This clone was recorded only once. The chain couples TRBV27 to TRBJ1-4; 9 bases fit TRBD1. The CDR3 covers 15 residues. The ends lost 1 base at V and 4 bases at J; junction bases unmatched: 1. The germline V gene encodes CDR1 MNHEY and CDR2 SMNVEV (reference sequence). In DNA form, the CDR3 reads TGTGCCAGCAGTTTATGGGGACAGGGTAATGAAAAACTGTTTTTT. Its protein product is CASSLWGQGNEKLFF. The full variable domain, in which reference TRBV27 and TRBJ1-4 provide the parts outside the CDR3, is EAQVTQNPRYLITVTGKKLTVTCSQNMNHEYMSWYRQDPGLGLRQIYYSMNVEVTDKGDVPEGYKVSRKEKRNFPLILESPSPNQTSLYFCASSLWGQGNEKLFFGSGTQLSVL.

The J gene is TRBJ2-7, the V gene TRBV7-2, with D unresolved. With 3 bases removed from V and 0 bases from J, the gap between germline ends came to 9 bases. Germline lookup yields CDR1 SGHTA and CDR2 FQGNSA. CDR3 size: 14 residues. In DNA, the CDR3 is TGTGCCAGCAGCTTGGTGTCAGTCTCCTACGAGCAGTACTTC. Protein: CASSLVSVSYEQYF.

The rearrangement joins TRBV15 to TRBJ2-7; the D is unclear. CDR1 LNHNV and CDR2 YYDKDF come from the germline V gene (reference sequence). CDR3 length: 13 residues. V lost 0 bases, J lost 6 bases, and 9 bases lay in between. The CDR3 loop is CATSRDLSFEQYF. Written as DNA, the CDR3 is TGTGCCACCAGCAGAGATTTAAGCTTCGAGCAGTACTTC.

The V and J genes are TRBV4-1 and TRBJ1-3, with D unresolved. CDR1 and CDR2 (germline): MGHRA, YSYEKL. The CDR3 contains 19 residues. Trimming removed 1 base from V and 0 bases from J, with 19 bases in between. CDR3 DNA: TGCGCCAGCAGCCAAGGTCCCCCGGCAGGCGTAAGCTCTGGAAACACCATATATTTT. It specifies CASSQGPPAGVSSGNTIYF.

V and J are TRBV18 and TRBJ1-5; D is perhaps TRBD1 (6 bases). Trimming left V 5 bases short and J 4 bases short, with 12 bases between. This CDR3 contains 14 residues. From germline, CDR1 is KGHSH and CDR2 LQKENI. The CDR3 loop is CASSLGTLNQPQHF. CDR3 nucleotides: TGTGCCAGCTCATTAGGGACACTAAATCAGCCCCAGCATTTT.

This chain links TRBV18 with TRBJ2-1; TRBD2 matches 11 bases. V was clipped by 3 bases and J by 3 bases; unmatched bases: 1. Germline CDR1 is KGHSH and CDR2 is LQKENI. This CDR3 is built from 15 residues. The CDR3 DNA sequence: TGTGCCAGCTCACCCGGGACTAGCGGCTACAATGAGCAGTTCTTC. This encodes CASSPGTSGYNEQFF.

V gene TRBV30 combines with J gene TRBJ1-5, with D tentatively TRBD1 (5 bases). Trimming took 3 bases from V and 4 from J, leaving 16 bases between them. Germline lookup yields CDR1 GTSNPN and CDR2 SVGIG (reference sequence). CDR3 length: 15 residues. CDR3 nucleotides: TGTGCCTGGAGGCCCCCGGGGGGGGAGAATCAGCCCCAGCATTTT. It is translated as CAWRPPGGENQPQHF.

The genes are TRBV10-3 and TRBJ1-6; no clear D. Germline V gene sequence: CDR1 ENHRY, CDR2 SYGVKD. The CDR3 sequence is 13 residues long. The CDR3 sequence: CATRGIGNSPLHF. In DNA form, the CDR3 reads TGTGCTACTCGGGGTATTGGTAATTCACCCCTCCACTTT.

The chain employs TRBV19 and TRBJ1-5, with D maybe TRBD1 (5 bases). The CDR3 length is 18 residues. V lost 8 bases and J lost 6, with 29 bases in between. Germline CDR1 is LNHDA and CDR2 is SQIVND (reference sequence). The chain's CDR3 is CASGDWTRRGGVFQPQHF. The CDR3 nucleotides read TGTGCCAGTGGTGATTGGACAAGACGGGGCGGGGTGTTTCAGCCCCAGCATTTT.

The rearrangement joins TRBV5-1 to TRBJ2-7; D is uncertain. The V gene lost 0 bases and the J gene lost 0 bases, with 1 base spanning the gap. The length of the CDR3 is 12 residues. CDR1 SGHRS and CDR2 YFSETQ come from the germline V gene. The CDR3 DNA reads as TGCGCCAGCAGCTTGGTCTCCTACGAGCAGTACTTC. Its translation: CASSLVSYEQYF.

The V and J genes are TRBV7-8 and TRBJ2-5; 11 nucleotides agree with TRBD2. V trimming: 1 base; J trimming: 1 base; junction bases outside the gene matches: 2. The germline CDR1 and CDR2 sequences are SGHVS and FQNEAQ. This CDR3 is built from 16 residues. This CDR3 is CASSLGLAGGQETQYF. CDR3 nucleotides: TGTGCCAGCAGCTTAGGCCTAGCGGGGGGCCAAGAGACCCAGTACTTC.

The gene calls are TRBV4-1 and TRBJ1-1; a possible D gene is TRBD1 (5 bases). The germline V gene has CDR1 MGHRA and CDR2 YSYEKL. With 2 bases removed from V and 10 bases from J, the gap between germline ends came to 17 bases. The CDR3 length is 14 residues. The CDR3 DNA is TGCGCCAGCAGCCAACAGAGGGACCTGGGGCGAGCTTTCTTT. Protein sequence: CASSQQRDLGRAFF.

This clone occurred once. This chain connects TRBV3-1 (or the pseudogene TRBV3-2) to TRBJ2-7, with TRBD2 as a possible D gene (6 bases). The CDR3 has 15 amino acids. The germline CDR1 and CDR2 sequences are LGHDT and YNNKEL (reference sequence). V lost 0 bases and J 3 bases, leaving 12 bases between the germline ends. Written as DNA, the CDR3 is TGTGCCAGCAGCCAAGACGCTAGCGCTGGCTACGAGCAGTACTTC. It translates to CASSQDASAGYEQYF.

The chain has TRBV5-1 and TRBJ2-1; 10 bases map to TRBD1. Losses at the gene ends were 2 bases for V and 6 bases for J; bases not matched to a gene: 8. Germline CDR1 SGHRS, CDR2 YFSETQ. The CDR3 runs to 16 residues. The DNA for the CDR3 is TGCGCCAGCAGCTTAAGCCGGGACAGGGGTATCAATGAGCAGTTCTTC. Its translation is CASSLSRDRGINEQFF.

The rearrangement uses TRBV6-5 and TRBJ1-1; D may be TRBD1 (6 bases). The V end was cut by 8 bases, the J end by 1 base, with 14 bases between. This CDR3 has 14 residues. The germline V gene encodes CDR1 MNHEY and CDR2 SVGAGI. The CDR3 region has the DNA TGTGCCAGCGCAGATAAGACAGGGAACACTGAAGCTTTCTTT. Translated, it gives CASADKTGNTEAFF.